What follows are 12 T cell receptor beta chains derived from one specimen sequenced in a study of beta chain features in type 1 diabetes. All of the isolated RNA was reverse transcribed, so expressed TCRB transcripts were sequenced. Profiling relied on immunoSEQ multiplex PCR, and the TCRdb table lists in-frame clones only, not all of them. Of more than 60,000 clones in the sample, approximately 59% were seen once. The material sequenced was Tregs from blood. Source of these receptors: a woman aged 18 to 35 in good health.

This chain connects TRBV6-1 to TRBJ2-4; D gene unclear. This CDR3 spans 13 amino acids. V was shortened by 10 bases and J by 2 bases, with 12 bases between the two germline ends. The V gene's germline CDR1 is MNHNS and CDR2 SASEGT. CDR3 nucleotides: TGTGCCACTACGTCGAGCTCCAAAAACATTCAGTACTTC. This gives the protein CATTSSSKNIQYF.

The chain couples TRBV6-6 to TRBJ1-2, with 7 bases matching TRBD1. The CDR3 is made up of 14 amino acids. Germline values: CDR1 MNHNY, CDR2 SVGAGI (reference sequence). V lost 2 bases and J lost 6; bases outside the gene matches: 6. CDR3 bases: TGTGCCAGCAGTTACGGGGACAGAAGCCATGGCTACACCTTC. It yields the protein CASSYGDRSHGYTF.

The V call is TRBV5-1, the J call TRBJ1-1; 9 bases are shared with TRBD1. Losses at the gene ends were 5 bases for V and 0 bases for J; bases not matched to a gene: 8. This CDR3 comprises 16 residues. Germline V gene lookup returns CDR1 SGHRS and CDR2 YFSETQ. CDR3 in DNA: TGCGCCAGCAGACCCGGGACAGGGTCCCTGAACACTGAAGCTTTCTTT. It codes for CASRPGTGSLNTEAFF.

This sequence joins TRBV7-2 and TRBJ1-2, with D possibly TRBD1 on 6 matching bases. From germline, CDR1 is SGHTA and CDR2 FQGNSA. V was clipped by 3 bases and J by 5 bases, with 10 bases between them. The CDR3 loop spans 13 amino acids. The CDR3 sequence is CASSFRDNYGYTF. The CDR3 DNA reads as TGTGCCAGCAGCTTTAGGGACAATTATGGCTACACCTTC.

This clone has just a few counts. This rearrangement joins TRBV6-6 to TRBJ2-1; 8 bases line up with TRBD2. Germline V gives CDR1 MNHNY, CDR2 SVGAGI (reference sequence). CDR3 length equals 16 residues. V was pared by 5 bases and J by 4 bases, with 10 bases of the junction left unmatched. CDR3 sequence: CASSTPRSGGYNEQFF. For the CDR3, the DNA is TGTGCCAGCAGTACTCCCAGGAGCGGGGGTTACAATGAGCAGTTCTTC.

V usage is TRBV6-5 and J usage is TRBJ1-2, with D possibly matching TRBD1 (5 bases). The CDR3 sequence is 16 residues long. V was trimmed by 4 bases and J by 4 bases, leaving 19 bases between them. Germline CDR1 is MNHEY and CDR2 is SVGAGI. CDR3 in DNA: TGTGCCAGCAGTTTCAACCTAGACAGCACTCTCTATGGCTACACCTTC. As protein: CASSFNLDSTLYGYTF.

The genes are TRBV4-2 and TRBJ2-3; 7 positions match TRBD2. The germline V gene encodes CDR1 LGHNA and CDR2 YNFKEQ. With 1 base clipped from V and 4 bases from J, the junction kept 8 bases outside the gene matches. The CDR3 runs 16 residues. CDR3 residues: CASSQVGGRVADTQYF. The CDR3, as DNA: TGTGCCAGCAGCCAAGTTGGCGGGAGAGTTGCAGATACGCAGTATTTT.

The CDR3 loop is CASGGQGARNYGYTF. As DNA, the CDR3 is TGTGCCAGCGGCGGACAGGGGGCCCGAAACTATGGCTACACCTTC. The chain has TRBV7-2 and TRBJ1-2, with 11 bases fitting TRBD1. This CDR3 has 15 amino acids. Germline V gene data show CDR1 as SGHTA and CDR2 as FQGNSA. J gave up 2 bases and V 8 bases, and 7 bases lay outside the gene matches.

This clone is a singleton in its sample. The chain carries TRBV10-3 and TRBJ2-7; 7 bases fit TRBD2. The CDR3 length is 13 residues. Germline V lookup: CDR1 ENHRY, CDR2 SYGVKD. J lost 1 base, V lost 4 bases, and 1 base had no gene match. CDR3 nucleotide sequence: TGTGCCATCAGTGCTAGCGGATCCTACGAGCAGTACTTC. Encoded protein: CAISASGSYEQYF.

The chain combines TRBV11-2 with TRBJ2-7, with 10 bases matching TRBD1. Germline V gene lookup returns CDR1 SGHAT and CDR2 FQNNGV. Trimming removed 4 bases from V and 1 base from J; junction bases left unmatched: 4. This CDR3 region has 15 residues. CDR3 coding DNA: TGTGCCAGCAGCTGGGGACAGGGGTTTTCCTACGAGCAGTACTTC. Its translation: CASSWGQGFSYEQYF.

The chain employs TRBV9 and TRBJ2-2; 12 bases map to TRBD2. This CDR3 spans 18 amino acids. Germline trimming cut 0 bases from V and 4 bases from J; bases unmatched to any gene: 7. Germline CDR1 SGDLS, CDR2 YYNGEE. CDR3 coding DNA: TGTGCCAGCAGCGTAGGACCCCTAGCGGGGGGGGGCACCGGGGAGCTGTTTTTT. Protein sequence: CASSVGPLAGGGTGELFF.

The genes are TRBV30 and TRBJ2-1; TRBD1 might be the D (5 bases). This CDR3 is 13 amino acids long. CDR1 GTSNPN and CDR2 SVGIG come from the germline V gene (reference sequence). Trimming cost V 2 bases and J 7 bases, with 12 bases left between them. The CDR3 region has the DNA TGTGCCTGGAGTTTTGTTCCAGGGAATGAGCAGTTCTTC. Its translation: CAWSFVPGNEQFF.